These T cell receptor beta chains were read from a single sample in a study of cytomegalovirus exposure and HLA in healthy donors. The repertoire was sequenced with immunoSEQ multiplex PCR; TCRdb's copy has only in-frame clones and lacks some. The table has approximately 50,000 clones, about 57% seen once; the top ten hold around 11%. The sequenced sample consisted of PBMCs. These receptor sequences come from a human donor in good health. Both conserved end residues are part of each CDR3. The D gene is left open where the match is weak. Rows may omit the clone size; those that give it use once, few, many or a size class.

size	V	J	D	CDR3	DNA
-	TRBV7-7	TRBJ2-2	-	CASSSAGTGELFF	TGTGCTAGCAGCTCTGCCGGGACCGGGGAGCTGTTTTTT
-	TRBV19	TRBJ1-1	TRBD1	CATQGQIITEAFF	TGTGCCACCCAGGGACAGATAATCACTGAAGCTTTCTTT
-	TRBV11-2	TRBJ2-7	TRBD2	CASSFSGASSYEQYF	TGTGCCAGCAGCTTTAGCGGGGCCAGCTCCTACGAGCAGTACTTC
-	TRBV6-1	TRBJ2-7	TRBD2	CASTLGGSSSYEQYF	TGTGCCAGCACTCTCGGGGGGTCGAGCTCCTACGAGCAGTACTTC
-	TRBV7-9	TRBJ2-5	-	CASSHDGWTQYF	TGTGCCAGCAGTCACGACGGGTGGACCCAGTACTTC
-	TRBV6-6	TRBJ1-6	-	CASSRPGSYNSPLHF	TGTGCCAGCAGTCGCCCGGGTTCCTATAATTCACCCCTCCACTTT
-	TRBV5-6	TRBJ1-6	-	CASSPPGGLPLHF	TGTGCCAGCAGCCCACCCGGAGGGTTGCCCCTCCACTTT
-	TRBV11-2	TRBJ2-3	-	CASSLVGGLSNTQYF	TGTGCCAGCAGCTTAGTCGGGGGACTTTCGAATACGCAGTATTTT
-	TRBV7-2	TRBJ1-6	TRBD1	CASSYTGGQTGSPLHF	TGTGCCAGCAGCTACACAGGGGGGCAAACTGGATCACCCCTCCACTTT
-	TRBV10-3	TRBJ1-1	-	CAISGTGTEAFF	TGTGCCATCAGTGGGACTGGGACTGAAGCTTTCTTT
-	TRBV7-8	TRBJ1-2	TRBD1	CASSQTGSYGYTF	TGTGCCAGCAGCCAGACAGGGTCCTATGGCTACACCTTC
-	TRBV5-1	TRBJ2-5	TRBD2	CASSSRTGGGETQYF	TGCGCCAGCAGCTCTCGAACGGGGGGGGGTGAGACCCAGTACTTC
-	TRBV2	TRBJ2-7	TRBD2	CASAAGGIYEQYF	TGTGCCAGCGCAGCGGGGGGCATTTACGAGCAGTACTTC
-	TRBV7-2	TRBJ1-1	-	CASSLGRGRLNTEAFF	TGTGCCAGCAGCTTAGGAAGGGGCAGGTTGAACACTGAAGCTTTCTTT
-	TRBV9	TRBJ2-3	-	CASSPRTVKDTQYF	TGTGCCAGCAGCCCTAGGACAGTCAAAGATACGCAGTATTTT
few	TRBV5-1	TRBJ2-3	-	CASSLEDKTDTQYF	TGCGCCAGCAGCTTAGAGGACAAAACAGATACGCAGTATTTT
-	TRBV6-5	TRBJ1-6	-	CASSYSIRENSPLHF	TGTGCCAGCAGTTACTCGATCCGGGAGAATTCACCCCTCCACTTT
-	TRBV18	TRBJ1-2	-	CASSPDSQANYGYTF	TGTGCCAGCTCACCCGACAGTCAAGCTAACTATGGCTACACCTTC
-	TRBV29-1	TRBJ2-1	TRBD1	CSVRPSGTGLVSYNEQFF	TGCAGCGTAAGACCGTCCGGGACAGGGCTAGTCTCCTACAATGAGCAGTTCTTC
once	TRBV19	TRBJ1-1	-	CASSRGMDSMNTEAFF	TGTGCCAGTAGTAGAGGCATGGACAGCATGAACACTGAAGCTTTCTTT
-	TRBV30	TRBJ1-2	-	CAWSVDRLSYGYTF	TGTGCCTGGAGTGTCGACAGATTGAGCTATGGCTACACCTTC
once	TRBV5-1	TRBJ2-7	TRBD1	CASSWGQGVMSKTGEQYF	TGCGCCAGCAGCTGGGGACAGGGGGTAATGTCCAAGACAGGGGAGCAGTACTTC
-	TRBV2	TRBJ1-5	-	CASTLEGGVAQPQHF	TGTGCCAGCACCCTCGAGGGAGGGGTCGCTCAGCCCCAGCATTTT
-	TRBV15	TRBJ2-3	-	CATSRDSLADTQYF	TGTGCCACCAGCAGGGACAGTTTGGCAGATACGCAGTATTTT
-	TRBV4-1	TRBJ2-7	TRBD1	CASNQIRDRSSYEQYF	TGCGCCAGCAACCAGATCCGGGACAGGAGCTCCTACGAGCAGTACTTC
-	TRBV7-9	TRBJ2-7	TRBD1	CASSGQGSYEQYF	TGTGCCAGCAGCGGACAGGGCTCCTACGAGCAGTACTTC
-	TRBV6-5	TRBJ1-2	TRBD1	CASSGRQGVAYGYPF	TGTGCCAGCAGTGGGCGACAGGGGGTCGCCTATGGCTACCCCTTC
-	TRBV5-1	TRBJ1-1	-	CASSLAGGYTEAFF	TGCGCCAGCAGCTTGGCCGGGGGGTACACTGAAGCTTTCTTT
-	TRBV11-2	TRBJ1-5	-	CASSLDKGSQHF	TGTGCCAGCAGCTTAGATAAGGGGTCCCAGCATTTT
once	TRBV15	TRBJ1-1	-	CATSTGGPSGLGPEAFF	TGTGCCACCAGCACCGGAGGACCGTCCGGGCTAGGACCTGAAGCTTTCTTT
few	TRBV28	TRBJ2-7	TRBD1	CASSTPGQTYEQYF	TGTGCCAGCAGTACTCCGGGACAGACCTACGAGCAGTACTTC
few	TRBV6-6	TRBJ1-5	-	CASSLSGENQPQHF	TGTGCCAGCAGTCTGTCCGGGGAGAATCAGCCCCAGCATTTT